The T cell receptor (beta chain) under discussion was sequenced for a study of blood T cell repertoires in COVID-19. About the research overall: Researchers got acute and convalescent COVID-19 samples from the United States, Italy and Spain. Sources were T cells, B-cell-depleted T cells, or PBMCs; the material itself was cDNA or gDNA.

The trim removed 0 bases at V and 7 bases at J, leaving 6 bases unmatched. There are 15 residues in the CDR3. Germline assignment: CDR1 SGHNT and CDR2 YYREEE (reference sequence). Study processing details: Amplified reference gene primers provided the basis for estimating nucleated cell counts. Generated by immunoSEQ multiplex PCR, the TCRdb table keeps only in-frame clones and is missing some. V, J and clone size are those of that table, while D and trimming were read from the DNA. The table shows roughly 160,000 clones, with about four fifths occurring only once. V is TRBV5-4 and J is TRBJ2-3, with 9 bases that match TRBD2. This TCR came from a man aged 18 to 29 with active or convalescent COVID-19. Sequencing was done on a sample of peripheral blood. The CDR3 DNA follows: TGTGCCAGCAGCTTGGTTAGCGGGAGAAGAAATACGCAGTATTTT. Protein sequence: CASSLVSGRRNTQYF. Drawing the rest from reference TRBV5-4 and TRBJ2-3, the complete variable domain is ETGVTQSPTHLIKTRGQQVTLRCSSQSGHNTVSWYQQALGQGPQFIFQYYREEENGRGNFPPRFSGLQFPNYSSELNVNALELDDSALYLCASSLVSGRRNTQYFGPGTRLTVL.